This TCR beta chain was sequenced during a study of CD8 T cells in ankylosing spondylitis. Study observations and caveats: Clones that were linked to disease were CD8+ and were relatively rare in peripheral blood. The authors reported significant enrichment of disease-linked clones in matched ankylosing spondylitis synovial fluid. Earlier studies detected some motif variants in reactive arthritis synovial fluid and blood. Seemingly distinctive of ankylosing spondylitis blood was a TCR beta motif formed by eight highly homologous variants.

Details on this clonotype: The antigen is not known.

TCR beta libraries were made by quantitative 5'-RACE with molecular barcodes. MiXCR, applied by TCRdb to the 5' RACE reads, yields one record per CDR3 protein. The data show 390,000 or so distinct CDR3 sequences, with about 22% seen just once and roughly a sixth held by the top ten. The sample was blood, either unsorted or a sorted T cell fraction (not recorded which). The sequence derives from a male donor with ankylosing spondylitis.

The CDR3 DNA is TGTGCCAGCACCCACAAGAGCTACGAGCAGTACTTC. This codes for CASTHKSYEQYF. This chain uses TRBV28 with TRBJ2-7; no definite D call. The CDR3 length is 12 residues. Germline-derived CDR1 and CDR2 are MDHEN and SYDVKM. Trimming took off 7 bases at V and 3 bases at J, with 10 bases between the two ends. Supplemented by reference TRBV28 and TRBJ2-7, the full variable domain reads DVKVTQSSRYLVKRTGEKVFLECVQDMDHENMFWYRQDPGLGLRLIYFSYDVKMKEKGDIPEGYSVSREKKERFSLILESASTNQTSMYLCASTHKSYEQYFGPGTRLTVT.